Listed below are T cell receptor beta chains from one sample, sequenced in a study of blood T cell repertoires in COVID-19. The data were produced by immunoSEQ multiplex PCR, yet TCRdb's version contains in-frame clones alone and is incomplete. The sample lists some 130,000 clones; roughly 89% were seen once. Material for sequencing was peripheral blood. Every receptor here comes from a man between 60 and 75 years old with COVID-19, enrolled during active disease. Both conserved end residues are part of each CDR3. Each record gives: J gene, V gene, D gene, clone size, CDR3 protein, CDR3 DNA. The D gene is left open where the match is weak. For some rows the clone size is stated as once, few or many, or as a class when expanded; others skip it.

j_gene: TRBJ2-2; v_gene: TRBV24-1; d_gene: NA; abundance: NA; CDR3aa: CATSDPGEGNTGELFF; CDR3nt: TGTGCCACCAGTGATCCAGGCGAGGGAAACACCGGGGAGCTGTTTTTT
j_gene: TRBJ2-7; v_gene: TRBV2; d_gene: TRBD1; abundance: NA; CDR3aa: CASSELGQGAIYEQYF; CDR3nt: TGTGCCAGCAGTGAACTGGGACAGGGGGCTATCTACGAGCAGTACTTC
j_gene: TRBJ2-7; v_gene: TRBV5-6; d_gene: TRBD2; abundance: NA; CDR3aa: CASSGGGPSSGVYEQYF; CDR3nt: TGTGCCAGCAGCGGAGGGGGTCCGAGTAGCGGGGTTTACGAGCAGTACTTC
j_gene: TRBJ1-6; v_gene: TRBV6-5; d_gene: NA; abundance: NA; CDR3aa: CASETGIYNSPLHF; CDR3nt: TGTGCCAGCGAAACAGGGATCTATAATTCACCCCTCCACTTT
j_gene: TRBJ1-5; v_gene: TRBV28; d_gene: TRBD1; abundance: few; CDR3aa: CASTLRTGGYLSNQPQHF; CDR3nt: TGTGCCAGCACGCTAAGGACAGGGGGGTACCTTAGCAATCAGCCCCAGCATTTT
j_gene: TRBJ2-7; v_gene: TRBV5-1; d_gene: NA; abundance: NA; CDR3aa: CASSPPGSSYEQYF; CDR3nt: TGCGCCAGCAGCCCCCCCGGGAGTTCCTACGAGCAGTACTTC
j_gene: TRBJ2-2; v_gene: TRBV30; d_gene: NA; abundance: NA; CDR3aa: CAWLHSFGELFF; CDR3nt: TGTGCCTGGTTACATAGCTTCGGGGAGCTGTTTTTT
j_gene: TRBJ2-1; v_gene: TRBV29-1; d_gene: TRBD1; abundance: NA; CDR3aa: CSVESYRGVNEQFF; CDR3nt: TGCAGCGTTGAATCATACAGGGGGGTGAATGAGCAGTTCTTC
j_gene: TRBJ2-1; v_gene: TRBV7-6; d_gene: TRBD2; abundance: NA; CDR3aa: CASGPGGNEQFF; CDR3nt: TGTGCCAGTGGCCCGGGGGGCAATGAGCAGTTCTTC
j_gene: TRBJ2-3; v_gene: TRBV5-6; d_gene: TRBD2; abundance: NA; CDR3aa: CASTRTSESTDTQYF; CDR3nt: TGTGCCAGCACCAGAACTAGCGAAAGCACAGATACGCAGTATTTT
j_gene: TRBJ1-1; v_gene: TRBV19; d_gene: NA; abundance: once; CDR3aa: CASSIAIVGEAFF; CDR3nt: TGTGCCAGTAGTATAGCTATAGTCGGTGAAGCTTTCTTT
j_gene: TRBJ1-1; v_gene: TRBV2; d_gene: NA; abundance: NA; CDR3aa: CASSDGRGLYTEAFF; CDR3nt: TGTGCCAGCAGTGACGGTCGGGGTCTGTACACTGAAGCTTTCTTT
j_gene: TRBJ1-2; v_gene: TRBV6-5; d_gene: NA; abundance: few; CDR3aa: CASRTSGVYGYTF; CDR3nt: TGTGCCAGCAGAACTTCGGGGGTCTATGGCTACACCTTC
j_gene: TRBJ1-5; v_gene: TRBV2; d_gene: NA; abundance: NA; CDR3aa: CASSFLAGGNQPQHF; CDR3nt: TGTGCCAGCAGTTTCCTTGCGGGCGGCAATCAGCCCCAGCATTTT
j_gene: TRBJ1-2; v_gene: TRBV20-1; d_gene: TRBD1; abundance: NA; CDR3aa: CSARDRDIYGYTF; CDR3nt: TGCAGTGCTCGTGACAGGGACATCTATGGCTACACCTTC
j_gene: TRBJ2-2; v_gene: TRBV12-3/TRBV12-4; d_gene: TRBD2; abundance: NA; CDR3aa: CASTWGGTGELFF; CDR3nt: TGTGCCAGCACCTGGGGGGGAACCGGGGAGCTGTTTTTT
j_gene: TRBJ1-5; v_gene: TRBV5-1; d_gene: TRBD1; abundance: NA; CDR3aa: CASSRTGRNQPQHF; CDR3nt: TGCGCCAGCAGTCGGACAGGGCGAAATCAGCCCCAGCATTTT
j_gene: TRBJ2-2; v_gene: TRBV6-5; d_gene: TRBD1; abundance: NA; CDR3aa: CASQRDRATGELFF; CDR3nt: TGTGCCAGCCAACGGGACAGGGCCACCGGGGAGCTGTTTTTT
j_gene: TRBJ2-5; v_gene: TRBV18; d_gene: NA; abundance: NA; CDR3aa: CASSPTGSQETQYF; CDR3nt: TGTGCCAGCTCACCAACAGGCTCTCAAGAGACCCAGTACTTC
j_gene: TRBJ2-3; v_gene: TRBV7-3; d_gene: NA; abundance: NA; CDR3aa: CASSSQGTSTDTQYF; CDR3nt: TGTGCCAGCAGCTCACAGGGAACCAGCACAGATACGCAGTATTTT
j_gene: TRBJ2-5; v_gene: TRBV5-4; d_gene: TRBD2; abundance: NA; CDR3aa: CASSSKREAQETQYF; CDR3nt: TGTGCCAGCAGCTCCAAACGGGAGGCCCAAGAGACCCAGTACTTC
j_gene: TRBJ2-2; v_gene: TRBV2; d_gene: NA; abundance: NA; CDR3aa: CASSEVGGNTGELFF; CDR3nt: TGTGCCAGCAGTGAAGTCGGCGGGAACACCGGGGAGCTGTTTTTT
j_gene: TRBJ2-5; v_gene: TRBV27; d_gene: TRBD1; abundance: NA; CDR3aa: CASSSRRDRRRETQYF; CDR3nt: TGTGCCAGCAGCTCACGCCGGGACAGGAGAAGAGAGACCCAGTACTTC
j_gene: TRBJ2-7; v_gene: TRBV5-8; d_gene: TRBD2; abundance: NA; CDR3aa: CASQRGLSSYEQYF; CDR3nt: TGTGCCTCCCAGCGGGGGTTAAGCTCCTACGAGCAGTACTTC
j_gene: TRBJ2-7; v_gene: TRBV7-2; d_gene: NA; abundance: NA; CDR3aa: CASSYVRSYEQYF; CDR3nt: TGTGCCAGCAGCTACGTCCGGTCCTACGAGCAGTACTTC
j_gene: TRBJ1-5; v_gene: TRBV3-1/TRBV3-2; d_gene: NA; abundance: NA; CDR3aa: CASSQRQAQPQHF; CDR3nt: TGTGCCAGCAGCCAAAGGCAGGCTCAGCCCCAGCATTTT
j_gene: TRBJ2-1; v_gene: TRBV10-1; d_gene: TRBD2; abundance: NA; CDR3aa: CASSEGPAWGSGGWICSYNEQFF; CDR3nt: TGCGCCAGCAGTGAGGGGCCAGCCTGGGGTAGCGGGGGGTGGATTTGCTCCTACAATGAGCAGTTCTTC
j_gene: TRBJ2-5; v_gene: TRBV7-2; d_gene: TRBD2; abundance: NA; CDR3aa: CASSRDYGQQETQYF; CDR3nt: TGTGCCAGCAGCCGGGACTACGGGCAGCAAGAGACCCAGTACTTC
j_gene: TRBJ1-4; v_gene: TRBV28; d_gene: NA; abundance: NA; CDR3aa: CASSSTPGTPQGEKLFF; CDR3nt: TGTGCCAGCAGTTCCACCCCCGGGACACCCCAAGGGGAAAAACTGTTTTTT
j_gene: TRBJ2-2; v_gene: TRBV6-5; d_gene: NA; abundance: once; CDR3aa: CASRRTKQGTGELFF; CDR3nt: TGTGCCAGCAGAAGGACCAAGCAGGGGACCGGGGAGCTGTTTTTT
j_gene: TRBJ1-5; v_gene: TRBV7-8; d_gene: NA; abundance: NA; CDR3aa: CASSLGEDQPQHF; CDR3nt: TGTGCCAGCAGCTTAGGGGAGGATCAGCCCCAGCATTTT
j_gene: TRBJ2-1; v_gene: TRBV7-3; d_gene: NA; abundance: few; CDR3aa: CASRDQGEQFF; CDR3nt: TGTGCCAGCAGGGATCAGGGCGAGCAGTTCTTC
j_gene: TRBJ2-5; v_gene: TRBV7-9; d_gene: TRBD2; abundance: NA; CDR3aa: CASSSFASGVRAQYF; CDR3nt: TGTGCCAGCAGCTCGTTCGCTAGCGGGGTGAGGGCCCAGTACTTC
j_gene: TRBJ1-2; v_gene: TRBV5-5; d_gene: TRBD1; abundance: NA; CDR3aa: CASSFFSGGLGNYGYTF; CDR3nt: TGTGCCAGCAGCTTTTTTTCAGGGGGCTTGGGTAACTATGGCTACACCTTC
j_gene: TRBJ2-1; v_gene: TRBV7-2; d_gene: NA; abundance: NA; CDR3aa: CASSLVARGEQFF; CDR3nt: TGTGCCAGCAGCTTAGTCGCCAGGGGAGAGCAGTTCTTC
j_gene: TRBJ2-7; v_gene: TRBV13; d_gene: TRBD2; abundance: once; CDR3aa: CASSLDGGEMQQYF; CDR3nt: TGTGCCAGCAGCTTAGACGGGGGGGAGATGCAGCAGTACTTC
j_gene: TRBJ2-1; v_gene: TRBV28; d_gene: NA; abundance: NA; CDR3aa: CASSLPPYGSYNEQFF; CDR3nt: TGTGCCAGCAGTTTGCCTCCCTACGGCTCCTACAATGAGCAGTTCTTC
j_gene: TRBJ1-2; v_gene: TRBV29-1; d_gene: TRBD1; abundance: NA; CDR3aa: CSVESDRVYGYTF; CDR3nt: TGCAGCGTTGAATCGGACAGGGTCTATGGCTACACCTTC
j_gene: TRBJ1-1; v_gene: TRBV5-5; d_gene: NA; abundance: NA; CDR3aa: CASSRGQNLNTEAFF; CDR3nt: TGTGCCAGCAGCCGGGGACAAAACCTCAACACTGAAGCTTTCTTT
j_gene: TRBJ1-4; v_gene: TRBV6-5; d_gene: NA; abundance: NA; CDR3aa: CATQRGYKNEKLFF; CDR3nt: TGTGCCACCCAAAGGGGATATAAGAATGAAAAACTGTTTTTT
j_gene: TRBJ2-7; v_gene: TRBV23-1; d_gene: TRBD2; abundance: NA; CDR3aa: CASSQSASGVYSYEQYF; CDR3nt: TGCGCCAGCAGTCAATCGGCTAGCGGGGTCTACTCCTACGAGCAGTACTTC
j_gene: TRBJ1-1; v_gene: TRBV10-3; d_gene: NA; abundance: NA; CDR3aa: CAISDSPGEKAFF; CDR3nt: TGTGCCATCAGTGATTCACCGGGGGAGAAAGCTTTCTTT
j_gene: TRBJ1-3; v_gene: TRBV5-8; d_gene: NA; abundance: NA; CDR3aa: CASSLGGLGNTIYF; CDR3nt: TGTGCCAGCAGCCTGGGGGGGCTCGGAAACACCATATATTTT
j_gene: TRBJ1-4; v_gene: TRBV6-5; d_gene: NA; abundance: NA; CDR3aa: CASSYSTVTNEKLFF; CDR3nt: TGTGCCAGCAGTTACTCGACAGTCACTAATGAAAAACTGTTTTTT
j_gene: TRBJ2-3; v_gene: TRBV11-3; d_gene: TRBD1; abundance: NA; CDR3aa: CASSFGQGVGDTQYF; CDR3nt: TGTGCCAGCAGCTTCGGACAGGGGGTCGGGGATACGCAGTATTTT
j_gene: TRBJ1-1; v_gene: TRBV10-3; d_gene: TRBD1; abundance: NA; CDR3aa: CAISERDSKFTEAFF; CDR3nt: TGTGCCATCAGTGAGAGGGACAGTAAGTTTACTGAAGCTTTCTTT
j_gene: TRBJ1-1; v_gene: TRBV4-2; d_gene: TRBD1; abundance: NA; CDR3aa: CASEGQTNTEAFF; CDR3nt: TGTGCCAGCGAGGGACAGACGAACACTGAAGCTTTCTTT
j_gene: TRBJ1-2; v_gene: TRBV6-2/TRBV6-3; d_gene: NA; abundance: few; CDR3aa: CASSSRGWLKDYGYTF; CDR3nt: TGTGCCAGCAGCTCCCGGGGGTGGCTCAAGGACTATGGCTACACCTTC
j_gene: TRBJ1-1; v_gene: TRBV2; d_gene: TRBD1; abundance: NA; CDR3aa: CASSPIQGSEAFF; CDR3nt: TGTGCCAGCAGTCCAATACAGGGGAGTGAAGCTTTCTTT
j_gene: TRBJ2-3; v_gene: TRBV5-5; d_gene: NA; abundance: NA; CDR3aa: CASSLATITDTQYF; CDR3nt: TGTGCCAGCAGCTTGGCGACTATTACAGATACGCAGTATTTT
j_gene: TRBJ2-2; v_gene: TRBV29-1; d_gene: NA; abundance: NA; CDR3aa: CSVAGGTGELFF; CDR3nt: TGCAGCGTTGCCGGGGGCACCGGGGAGCTGTTTTTT
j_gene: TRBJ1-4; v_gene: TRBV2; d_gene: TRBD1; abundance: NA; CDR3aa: CASIEPGGTGREKLFF; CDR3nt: TGTGCCAGCATCGAACCCGGGGGGACAGGGAGGGAAAAACTGTTTTTT
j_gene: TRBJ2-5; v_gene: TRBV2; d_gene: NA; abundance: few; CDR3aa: CASSEAGRVWETQYF; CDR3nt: TGTGCCAGCAGTGAAGCGGGCAGGGTTTGGGAGACCCAGTACTTC
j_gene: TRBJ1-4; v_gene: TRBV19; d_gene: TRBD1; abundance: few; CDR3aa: CASSTGQALEKLFF; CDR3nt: TGTGCCAGTAGTACGGGACAGGCCTTGGAAAAACTGTTTTTT
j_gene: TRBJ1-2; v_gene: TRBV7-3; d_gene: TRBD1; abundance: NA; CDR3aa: CASSLGGGDGYTF; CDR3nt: TGTGCCAGCAGCTTAGGAGGGGGCGATGGCTACACCTTC